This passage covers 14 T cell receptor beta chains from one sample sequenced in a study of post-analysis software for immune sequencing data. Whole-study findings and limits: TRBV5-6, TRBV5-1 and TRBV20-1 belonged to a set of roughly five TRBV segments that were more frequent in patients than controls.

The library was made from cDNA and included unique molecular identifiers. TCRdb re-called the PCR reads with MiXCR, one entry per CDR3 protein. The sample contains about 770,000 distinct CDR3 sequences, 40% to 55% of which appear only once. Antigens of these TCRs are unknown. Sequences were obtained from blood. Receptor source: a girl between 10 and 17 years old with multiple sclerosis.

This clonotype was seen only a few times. CDR3 DNA sequence: TGCAGCGTTGAAGATATCATAGCGGGAGGACAGTCGAGCTCCTACAATGAGCAGTTCTTC. Residues: CSVEDIIAGGQSSSYNEQFF. V is TRBV29-1 and J is TRBJ2-1, with 10 nucleotides matching TRBD2. The CDR3 contains 20 residues. Trimming cost V 0 bases and J 0 bases; bases outside gene matches: 14. Germline loops: CDR1 SQVTM, CDR2 ANQGSEA.

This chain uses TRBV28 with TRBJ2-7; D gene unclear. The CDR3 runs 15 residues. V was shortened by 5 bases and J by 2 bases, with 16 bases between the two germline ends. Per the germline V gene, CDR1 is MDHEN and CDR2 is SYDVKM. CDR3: CASSPRIDGTYEQYF. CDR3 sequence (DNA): TGTGCCAGCAGTCCACGTATTGACGGAACCTACGAGCAGTACTTC.

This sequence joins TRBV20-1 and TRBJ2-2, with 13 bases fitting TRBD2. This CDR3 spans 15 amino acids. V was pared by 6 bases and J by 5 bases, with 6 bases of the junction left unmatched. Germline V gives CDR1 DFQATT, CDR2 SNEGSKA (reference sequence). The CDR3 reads CSARPGLAGTGELFF. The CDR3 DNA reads TGCAGTGCGAGGCCGGGACTAGCGGGAACCGGGGAGCTGTTTTTT.

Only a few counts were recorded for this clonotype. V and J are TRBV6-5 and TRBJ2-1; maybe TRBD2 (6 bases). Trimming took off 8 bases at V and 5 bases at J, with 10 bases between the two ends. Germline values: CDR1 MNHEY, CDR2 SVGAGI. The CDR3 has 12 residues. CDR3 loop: CASRSGNNEQFF. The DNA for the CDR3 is TGTGCCAGCCGTAGCGGAAACAATGAGCAGTTCTTC.

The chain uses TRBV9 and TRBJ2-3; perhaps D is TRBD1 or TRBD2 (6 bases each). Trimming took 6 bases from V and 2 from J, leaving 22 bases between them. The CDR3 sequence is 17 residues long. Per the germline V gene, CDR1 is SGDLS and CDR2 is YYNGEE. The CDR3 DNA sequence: TGTGCCAGCACCACCGAGGGGGACTCCCCCCACACAGATACGCAGTATTTT. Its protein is CASTTEGDSPHTDTQYF.

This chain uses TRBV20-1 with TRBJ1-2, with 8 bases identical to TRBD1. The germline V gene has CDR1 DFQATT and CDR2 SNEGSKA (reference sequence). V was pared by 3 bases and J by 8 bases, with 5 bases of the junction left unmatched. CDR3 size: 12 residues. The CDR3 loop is CSARDRAGGYTF. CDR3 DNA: TGCAGTGCTAGGGACAGGGCGGGCGGCTACACCTTC.

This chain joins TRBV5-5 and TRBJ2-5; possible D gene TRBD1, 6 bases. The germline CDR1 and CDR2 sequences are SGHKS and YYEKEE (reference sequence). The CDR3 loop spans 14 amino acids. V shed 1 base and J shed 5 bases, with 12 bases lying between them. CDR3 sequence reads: CASSLPSGEETQYF. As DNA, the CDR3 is TGTGCCAGCAGCTTGCCGTCAGGGGAGGAGACCCAGTACTTC.

The CDR3 sequence: CASSQEGSGWDGYTF. CDR3 coding DNA: TGCGCCAGCAGCCAAGAAGGGTCAGGGTGGGATGGCTACACCTTC. The rearrangement uses TRBV4-3 and TRBJ1-2; D may be TRBD1 (5 bases). V lost 0 bases, J lost 6 bases, and 14 bases lay in between. Germline CDR1 reads LGHNA; CDR2 reads YSLEER. CDR3 length: 15 amino acids.

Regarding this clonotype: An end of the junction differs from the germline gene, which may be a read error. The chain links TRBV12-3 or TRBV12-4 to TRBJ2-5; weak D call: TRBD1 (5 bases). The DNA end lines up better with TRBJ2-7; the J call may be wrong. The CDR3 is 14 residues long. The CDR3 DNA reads TGTACCAGCAGTTTGCAGGGCAGATGCTACGAGCAGTACTTC. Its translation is CTSSLQGRCYEQYF.

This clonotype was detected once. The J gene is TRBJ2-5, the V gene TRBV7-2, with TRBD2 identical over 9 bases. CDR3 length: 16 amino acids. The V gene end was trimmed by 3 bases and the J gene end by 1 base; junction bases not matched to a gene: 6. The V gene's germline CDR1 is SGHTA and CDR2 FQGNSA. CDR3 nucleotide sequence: TGTGCCAGCAGCTTTCGGGCTAGCGGGATCCAAGAGACCCAGTACTTC. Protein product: CASSFRASGIQETQYF.

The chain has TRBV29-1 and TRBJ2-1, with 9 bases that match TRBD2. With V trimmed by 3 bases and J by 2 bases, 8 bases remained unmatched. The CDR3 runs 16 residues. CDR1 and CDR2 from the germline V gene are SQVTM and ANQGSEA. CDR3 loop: CSVDRASGIAYNEQFF. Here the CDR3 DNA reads TGCAGCGTTGACCGGGCTAGCGGGATCGCCTACAATGAGCAGTTCTTC.

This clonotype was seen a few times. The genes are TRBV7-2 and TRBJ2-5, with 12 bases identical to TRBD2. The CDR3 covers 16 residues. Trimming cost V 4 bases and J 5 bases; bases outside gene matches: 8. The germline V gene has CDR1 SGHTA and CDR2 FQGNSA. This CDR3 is CASSSRTSGIGETQYF. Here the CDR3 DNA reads TGTGCCAGCAGCTCTAGGACTAGCGGGATAGGGGAGACCCAGTACTTC.

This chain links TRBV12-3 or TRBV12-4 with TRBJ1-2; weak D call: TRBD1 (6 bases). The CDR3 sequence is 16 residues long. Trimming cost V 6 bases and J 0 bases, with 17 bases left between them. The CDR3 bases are TGTGCCAGCAGGCGGTGGACAGACCCCCCTAACTATGGCTACACCTTC. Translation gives CASRRWTDPPNYGYTF.

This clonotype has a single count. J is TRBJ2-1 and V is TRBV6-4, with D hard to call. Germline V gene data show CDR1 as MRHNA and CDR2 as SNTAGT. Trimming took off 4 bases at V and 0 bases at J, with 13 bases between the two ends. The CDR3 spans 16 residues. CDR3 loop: CASSALVTSSYNEQFF. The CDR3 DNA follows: TGTGCCAGCAGTGCTTTGGTGACGAGCTCCTACAATGAGCAGTTCTTC.